These 22 T cell receptor beta chains were sequenced from one sample in a study of shared clonotypes between healthy human individuals. Method: immunoSEQ multiplex PCR; TCRdb's copy keeps in-frame clones and lacks some. The data show hundreds of thousands of clones, approximately 96% seen once. CD45RO-negative CD8 cells positively selected for CCR7 made up the naive population, which excluded terminally differentiated effector memory CD45RA+ cells. The source material was naive CD8+ T cells sorted from blood. These receptors originate from a woman aged 25 to 39 in good health.

The V gene is TRBV5-1, the J gene TRBJ1-2; D gene ambiguous. V lost 0 bases and J 4 bases, leaving 16 bases between the germline ends. The CDR3 extends over 16 amino acids. Germline V CDR1 and CDR2: SGHRS, YFSETQ. CDR3 in amino acids: CASSLASGAGPYGYTF. The CDR3 nucleotides are TGCGCCAGCAGCTTGGCCTCGGGCGCAGGACCCTATGGCTACACCTTC.

V gene TRBV28 combines with J gene TRBJ2-3, with TRBD1 as a possible D gene (6 bases). Deletions cut 6 bases from V and 3 bases from J, with 10 bases between. CDR3 length: 13 residues. Germline-derived CDR1 and CDR2 are MDHEN and SYDVKM. The CDR3 sequence is CASRHRVTDTQYF. In DNA form, the CDR3 reads TGTGCCAGCAGGCACAGGGTTACAGATACGCAGTATTTT.

The table lists this clone with a few counts. Other DNA sequences of this sample code for an identical CDR3. This chain connects TRBV28 to TRBJ2-5; D unresolved. The J call may be mistaken, given a closer DNA end match to TRBJ2-7. The CDR3 is 11 residues long. From germline, CDR1 is MDHEN and CDR2 SYDVKM. The CDR3 nucleotides read TGTGCCAGCAGTTTAGACTACGAGCAGTACTTC. As protein: CASSLDYEQYF.

This chain joins TRBV28 and TRBJ1-2; D gene uncertain. The CDR3 totals 14 residues. V was pared by 7 bases and J by 1 base, with 13 bases between. CDR1 and CDR2 (germline): MDHEN, SYDVKM. In nucleotides, the CDR3 is TGTGCCAGCACCCCGACGGACCTTAACTATGGCTACACCTTC. It translates to CASTPTDLNYGYTF.

The V and J genes are TRBV27 and TRBJ2-3; 7 bases line up with TRBD1. Germline V gives CDR1 MNHEY, CDR2 SMNVEV (reference sequence). The CDR3 has 13 residues. The junction had 3 bases not matched to a gene; V was cut back by 5 bases and J by 4 bases. The CDR3 spells CASSSTGADTQYF. The CDR3 DNA follows: TGTGCCAGCAGTAGTACAGGGGCAGATACGCAGTATTTT.

V usage is TRBV6-4 and J usage is TRBJ2-7; 8 bases align to TRBD1. V was pared by 5 bases and J by 4 bases, with 10 bases of the junction left unmatched. The CDR3 has 15 amino acids. Germline V gene sequence: CDR1 MRHNA, CDR2 SNTAGT. In nucleotides, the CDR3 is TGTGCCAGCAGTCCCGGGGCAGGGGGCATGTACGAGCAGTACTTC. It specifies CASSPGAGGMYEQYF.

The chain uses TRBV11-3 and TRBJ2-7; D may be TRBD1 or TRBD2 (6 bases each). Trimming cost V 1 base and J 4 bases, with 14 bases left between them. This CDR3 is 15 amino acids long. Per the germline V gene, CDR1 is SGHNT and CDR2 is YENEEA. CDR3 sequence (DNA): TGTGCCAGCAGCTTAGGAGGGGGGCCTTCTTACGAGCAGTACTTC. Amino acid sequence: CASSLGGGPSYEQYF. Looking up the rest from reference TRBV11-3 and TRBJ2-7 gives the full variable domain: EAGVVQSPRYKIIEKKQPVAFWCNPISGHNTLYWYLQNLGQGPELLIRYENEEAVDDSQLPKDRFSAERLKGVDSTLKIQPAELGDSAVYLCASSLGGGPSYEQYFGPGTRLTVT.

The chain couples TRBV4-1 to TRBJ1-5, with D unresolved. There are 15 residues in the CDR3. Germline assignment: CDR1 MGHRA and CDR2 YSYEKL. V was trimmed by 0 bases and J by 2 bases, leaving 8 bases between them. The CDR3 sequence is CASSQERGGNQPQHF. The CDR3 nucleotides are TGCGCCAGCAGCCAAGAGCGCGGGGGCAATCAGCCCCAGCATTTT.

The chain couples TRBV28 to TRBJ2-2; no firm D call. The V end lost 3 bases, the J end lost 4 bases, and 18 bases lay between the germline ends. The CDR3 loop spans 17 amino acids. The germline CDR1 and CDR2 sequences are MDHEN and SYDVKM. As DNA, the CDR3 is TGTGCCAGCAGTTTCTTGGGTCGAGACGTCGGCACCGGGGAGCTGTTTTTT. Protein product: CASSFLGRDVGTGELFF.

The V gene is TRBV30, the J gene TRBJ1-4; the D is unclear. Trimming removed 5 bases from V and 4 bases from J, with 14 bases in between. The CDR3 extends over 14 amino acids. Germline V gene data show CDR1 as GTSNPN and CDR2 as SVGIG (reference sequence). The CDR3 nucleotides read TGTGCCTGGGGCCCATGGAGGAATAATGAAAAACTGTTTTTT. It is translated as CAWGPWRNNEKLFF.

V and J are TRBV10-1 and TRBJ2-7; 10 bases agree with TRBD1. The length of the CDR3 is 14 residues. After removal of 3 bases from V and 5 bases from J, the junction contained 4 bases not matched to a gene. Per the germline V gene, CDR1 is WNHNN and CDR2 is SYGVQD (reference sequence). DNA for the CDR3: TGCGCCAGCAGTGACCGGGACAGGGGCCACGAGCAGTACTTC. Translation gives CASSDRDRGHEQYF.

This sequence joins TRBV6-5 and TRBJ1-6, with D perhaps matching TRBD1 (5 bases). CDR3 size: 15 residues. Trimming shortened V by 3 bases and J by 7 bases, and 13 bases separated the two germline ends. Germline loops: CDR1 MNHEY, CDR2 SVGAGI. CDR3 region: CASSYLGERNSPLHF. For the CDR3, the DNA is TGTGCCAGCAGTTATCTAGGGGAAAGAAATTCACCCCTCCACTTT.

The chain joins TRBV27 to TRBJ1-4; tentatively, D is TRBD1 (6 bases). The germline CDR1 and CDR2 sequences are MNHEY and SMNVEV (reference sequence). V was clipped by 2 bases and J by 8 bases, with 12 bases between them. This CDR3 has 14 amino acids. CDR3 in DNA: TGTGCCAGCAGTTTAATGGGGGCGGGGGAAAAACTGTTTTTT. Encoded protein: CASSLMGAGEKLFF.

The chain joins TRBV19 to TRBJ2-7, with 11 positions matching TRBD2. Germline-derived CDR1 and CDR2 are LNHDA and SQIVND (reference sequence). The CDR3 consists of 22 residues. With V trimmed by 4 bases and J by 3 bases, 26 bases remained unmatched. The CDR3 coding sequence is TGTGCCAGTAGTACGGGCCTTCGAGGGAGCGTCCCGGGACTAGCGGAAGTCTACGAGCAGTACTTC. Encoded protein: CASSTGLRGSVPGLAEVYEQYF.

The chain recombines TRBV2 with TRBJ2-7; D possibly corresponds to TRBD2 (5 bases). Germline CDR1 is SNHLY and CDR2 is FYNNEI. CDR3 length: 14 residues. Trimming took 7 bases from V and 3 from J, leaving 16 bases between them. CDR3 region: CASIRSVGDYEQYF. The CDR3 DNA follows: TGTGCCAGCATACGAAGTGTGGGAGACTACGAGCAGTACTTC.

The rearrangement joins TRBV7-2 to TRBJ2-7, with D perhaps matching TRBD1 (6 bases). Trimming removed 2 bases from V and 3 bases from J, with 11 bases in between. This CDR3 is 14 amino acids long. CDR1 is SGHTA and CDR2 is FQGNSA in the germline V gene. The CDR3 DNA reads TGTGCCAGCAGCTTAAACAGGGTCTTCTACGAGCAGTACTTC. Translating it yields CASSLNRVFYEQYF.

The V call is TRBV14, the J call TRBJ2-7, with a weak D call TRBD2 (7 bases). V shed 1 base and J shed 6 bases, with 16 bases lying between them. In germline, CDR1 is SGHDN, CDR2 FVKESK. The CDR3 has 15 amino acids. CDR3 DNA sequence: TGTGCCAGCAGCCAAGTCAGAGGGGGGGTTGGCGAGCAGTACTTC. Its translation: CASSQVRGGVGEQYF. The variable domain in full, completed from reference TRBV14 and TRBJ2-7, reads EAGVTQFPSHSVIEKGQTVTLRCDPISGHDNLYWYRRVMGKEIKFLLHFVKESKQDESGMPNNRFLAERTGGTYSTLKVQPAELEDSGVYFCASSQVRGGVGEQYFGPGTRLTVT.

This chain connects TRBV30 to TRBJ1-4; D uncertain. With 1 base removed from V and 2 bases from J, the gap between germline ends came to 11 bases. Germline-derived CDR1 and CDR2 are GTSNPN and SVGIG (reference sequence). This CDR3 has 15 residues. The CDR3 nucleotides read TGTGCCTGGAGTGACCGAGGGTACACTAATGAAAAACTGTTTTTT. This encodes CAWSDRGYTNEKLFF.

V is TRBV10-3 and J is TRBJ1-1, with D tentatively TRBD1 (5 bases). CDR1 is ENHRY and CDR2 is SYGVKD in the germline V gene. The CDR3 extends over 15 amino acids. Deletions cut 3 bases from V and 8 bases from J, with 19 bases between. In nucleotides, the CDR3 is TGTGCCATCAGTGAATTTCGGGGGGTTACTGACGAAGCTTTCTTT. It encodes CAISEFRGVTDEAFF.

The chain combines TRBV5-1 with TRBJ2-1; 10 bases map to TRBD2. The V and J ends lost 5 bases and 6 bases, in that order; junction bases with no gene match: 5. The CDR3 has 14 amino acids. The germline CDR1 and CDR2 sequences are SGHRS and YFSETQ. CDR3 loop: CASRPRTSGNEQFF. In nucleotides, the CDR3 is TGCGCCAGCAGACCTCGGACTAGCGGCAATGAGCAGTTCTTC. The entire variable domain, with the rest obtained from reference TRBV5-1 and TRBJ2-1, is as follows: KAGVTQTPRYLIKTRGQQVTLSCSPISGHRSVSWYQQTPGQGLQFLFEYFSETQRNKGNFPGRFSGRQFSNSRSEMNVSTLELGDSALYLCASRPRTSGNEQFFGPGTRLTVL.

The chain couples TRBV11-2 to TRBJ2-4; possibly TRBD1 for D (6 bases). The length of the CDR3 is 15 residues. V shed 5 bases and J shed 0 bases, with 11 bases lying between them. Germline V gene data show CDR1 as SGHAT and CDR2 as FQNNGV. The CDR3 region is CASSQRGTAKNIQYF. The DNA for the CDR3 is TGTGCCAGCAGCCAAAGGGGGACAGCCAAAAACATTCAGTACTTC.

This CDR3 is CASKTVTGELFF. DNA for the CDR3: TGTGCCAGCAAGACAGTTACCGGGGAGCTGTTTTTT. This chain joins TRBV6-4 and TRBJ2-2, with a tentative D call TRBD1 (5 bases). The CDR3 length is 12 residues. The germline gives CDR1 MRHNA, CDR2 SNTAGT. Trimming shortened V by 7 bases and J by 5 bases, and 8 bases separated the two germline ends.